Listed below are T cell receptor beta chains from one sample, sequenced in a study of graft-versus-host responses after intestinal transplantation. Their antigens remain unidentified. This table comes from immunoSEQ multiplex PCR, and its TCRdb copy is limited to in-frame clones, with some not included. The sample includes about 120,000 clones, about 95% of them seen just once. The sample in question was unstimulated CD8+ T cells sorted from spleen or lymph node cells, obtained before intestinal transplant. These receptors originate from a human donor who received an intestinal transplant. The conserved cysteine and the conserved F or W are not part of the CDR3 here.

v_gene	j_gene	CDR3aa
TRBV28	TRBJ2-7	ASSESVNYEQY
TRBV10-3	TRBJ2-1	AISERELGEQF
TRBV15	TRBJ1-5	ATSRDKGTGESNQPQH
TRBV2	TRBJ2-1	ASSVDYNEQF
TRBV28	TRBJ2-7	ASRIVGTYEQY
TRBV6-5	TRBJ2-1	ASRIGTGSYNEQF
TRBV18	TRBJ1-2	ASSSAGYNYGYT
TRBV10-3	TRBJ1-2	AISEGSGGAGNYGYT
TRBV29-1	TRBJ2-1	SVLPMRKRDEQF
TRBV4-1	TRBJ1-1	ASSPGTVKVGNF
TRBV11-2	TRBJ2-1	ASSLGQPSEQF
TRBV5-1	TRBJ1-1	ASSPKRGGGTEAF
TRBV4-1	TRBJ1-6	ASSQRESSYNSPLH
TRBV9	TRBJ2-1	ASSVYPGRASGYNEQF
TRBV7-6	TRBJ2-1	ASSPKVQGRDNEQF
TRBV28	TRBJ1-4	ASSFPPPGNEKLF
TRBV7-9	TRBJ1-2	ASIPGQGNYGYT
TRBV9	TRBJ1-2	ASSSRQATFYGYT
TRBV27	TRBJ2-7	ASVASGGYEQY
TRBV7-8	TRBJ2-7	ASSFRLAGSEQY
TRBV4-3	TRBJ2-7	ASSPRKEGPYEQY
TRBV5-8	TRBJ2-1	ASSLAQLAGGFYNEQF
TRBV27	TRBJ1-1	ASSGTPASMNTEAF
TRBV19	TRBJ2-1	ASSIGTSNEQF
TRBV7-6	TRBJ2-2	ASSPRRVNTGELF
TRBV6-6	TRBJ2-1	ASRILAGGNNEQF
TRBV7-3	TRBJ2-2	ASHPSAHTGELF
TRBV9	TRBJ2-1	ASSVSPNGGEPYNEQF
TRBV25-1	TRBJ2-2	ASSDTGELF
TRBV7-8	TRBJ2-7	ASSSYRDRLSYEQY
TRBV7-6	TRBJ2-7	ASSPTGGYEQY
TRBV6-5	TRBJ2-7	ASSYGQASYEQY
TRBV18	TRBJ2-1	ASSPPSGDEQF
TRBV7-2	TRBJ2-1	ASSGTSGSGNEQF
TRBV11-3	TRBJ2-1	ASSLDFSSYNEQF
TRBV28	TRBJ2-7	ASSLLAGYEQY
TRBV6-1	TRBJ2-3	ASSEPDTKGTDTQY
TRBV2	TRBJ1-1	ASSEGGASGTEAF
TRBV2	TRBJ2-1	ASSDSASSYNEQF
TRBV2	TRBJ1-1	ASSEMWWVGTYMNTEAF
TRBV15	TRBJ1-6	ATSRKRGGSSPLH
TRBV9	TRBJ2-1	ASSVDPSSYNEQF
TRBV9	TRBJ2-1	ASSVGGEQF
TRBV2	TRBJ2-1	ASSEPRLAGGLAYNEQF
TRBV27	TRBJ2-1	ASSQGAPYNEQF
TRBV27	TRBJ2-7	ASSLAGSGGGDEQY
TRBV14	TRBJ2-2	ASSPLMGRVGELF
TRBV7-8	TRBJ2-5	ASSLDEETQY
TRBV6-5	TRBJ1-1	ASSYAGGTEAF
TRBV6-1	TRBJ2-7	ASSEYLGPSYEQY
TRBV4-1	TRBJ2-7	ASSHAGGGRRYEQY
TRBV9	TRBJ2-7	ASSQAGGAYEQY
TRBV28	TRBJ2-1	ASSLGLAAYNEQF
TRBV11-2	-	ASSLGSGSGYEQY
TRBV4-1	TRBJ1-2	ASSHQMAVGNYGYT
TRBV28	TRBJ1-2	ASSFTLGGTSNYGYT
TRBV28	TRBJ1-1	ASSLSGVNTEAF
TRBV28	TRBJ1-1	ASSLWGVGTEAF
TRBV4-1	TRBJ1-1	ASSQEDGEAF
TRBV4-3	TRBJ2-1	ASSPPTRGEQF